This T cell receptor beta chain was obtained from a study of patients and donors after allogeneic stem cell transplantation. MiXCR, run by TCRdb on the RT-PCR reads, gives a single entry per CDR3 protein. The sample carries fewer than 500,000 distinct CDR3 sequences, around 16% recorded once. The germline gives CDR1 DFQATT, CDR2 SNEGSKA (reference sequence). The CDR3 is 13 amino acids. Trimming removed 2 bases at V and 8 bases at J, with 12 bases between. The sequenced sample consisted of blood, either unsorted or a sorted T cell fraction (not recorded which). The V call is TRBV20-1, the J call TRBJ1-4; no clear D gene. The sequence was collected from a human donor who was either an allogeneic HSCT recipient or a stem cell or donor lymphocyte infusion donor (not recorded which). It is not recorded whose cells these are; they may come from a transplant donor. The CDR3 DNA reads as TGCAGTGCTAGAAACTGGTTGGGCGAAAAACTGTTTTTT. It specifies CSARNWLGEKLFF.